A single T cell receptor (beta chain) is shown here with its context. What it recognizes is unknown. The sample belongs to a study of shared clonotypes between healthy human individuals. Some clones are missing from TCRdb's copy, which holds only in-frame ones; the method was immunoSEQ multiplex PCR. The sample lists around 1,100,000 clones; 60% to 80% were seen once. HIV-negative, healthy adults without recent acute infections or vaccinations were the donors. Negatively enriched CD4+ T cells were divided by CD45RA into naive and memory. Study outcomes and limitations: Researchers found naive subsets generally carried larger estimated richness than memory subsets.

The TCR originated in a man aged 18-30 years in good health. Some clones in this sample may be carry-over from other donors' samples. Material for sequencing was memory CD4+ T cells from PBMCs. Subset: CD45RA-negative fraction.

In nucleotides, the CDR3 is TGTGCCAGCAGCGTAGCTGGGGCCCGGAACACTGAAGCTTTCTTT. Translating gives CASSVAGARNTEAFF. The rearrangement joins TRBV9 to TRBJ1-1, with TRBD1 as a possible D gene (5 bases). Per the germline V gene, CDR1 is SGDLS and CDR2 is YYNGEE. The V and J ends lost 0 bases and 1 base respectively, with 10 bases between them. This CDR3 is 15 amino acids long.